This is a list of T cell receptor beta chains from one sample in a study of CD8+CD57+ T cells in acquired aplastic anemia. One entry per CDR3 protein, called by TCRdb with MiXCR from the reads. The sample lists 250,000 or so distinct CDR3 sequences; approximately 45% were seen once. The sample was sorted CD4+, CD8+, or CD8+CD57+ T cells (not recorded which) from PBMCs. These receptors all stem from a human donor with aplastic anemia. Each CDR3 is given with its conserved first and last residue. Fields, in order: V gene, J gene, clone size, CDR3 length, D gene, CDR3 DNA, CDR3 protein. A D gene is named only where the DNA matches it firmly. Rows give clone size only sometimes, using once, few, many, or a class for an expanded clone.

V gene: TRBV9
J gene: TRBJ2-1
clone size: many
CDR3 length: 14
D gene: NA
CDR3 DNA: TGTGCCAGCAGCAAAAGAGTAGGGTACGATGAGCAGTTCTTC
CDR3 protein: CASSKRVGYDEQFF

V gene: TRBV6-1
J gene: TRBJ2-1
clone size: few
CDR3 length: 14
D gene: NA
CDR3 DNA: TGTGCCAGCAGTGAAGCCGGGACCCCCAATGAGCAGTTCTTC
CDR3 protein: CASSEAGTPNEQFF

V gene: TRBV2
J gene: TRBJ1-2
clone size: NA
CDR3 length: 13
D gene: TRBD1
CDR3 DNA: TGTGCCAGCAGTCCAGACAGGGGAGATGGCTACACCTTC
CDR3 protein: CASSPDRGDGYTF

V gene: TRBV7-2
J gene: TRBJ2-7
clone size: many
CDR3 length: 17
D gene: TRBD2
CDR3 DNA: TGTGCCAGCAGCTTCCAGTTGACTAGCGGACGCTCCTACGAGCAGTACTTC
CDR3 protein: CASSFQLTSGRSYEQYF

V gene: TRBV24-1
J gene: TRBJ1-1
clone size: NA
CDR3 length: 15
D gene: NA
CDR3 DNA: TGTGCCACCAGTGATTCGGCCGTCGGGAACACTGAAGCTTTCTTT
CDR3 protein: CATSDSAVGNTEAFF

V gene: TRBV20-1
J gene: TRBJ2-1
clone size: few
CDR3 length: 13
D gene: TRBD2
CDR3 DNA: TGCAGTGCTAGACCTCTAGCGGGAACAGAGCAGTTCTTC
CDR3 protein: CSARPLAGTEQFF

V gene: TRBV20-1
J gene: TRBJ2-7
clone size: NA
CDR3 length: 15
D gene: NA
CDR3 DNA: TGCAGTGCTAGAGATCGGTGGGGGGCGCTGAACGAGCAGTACTTC
CDR3 protein: CSARDRWGALNEQYF

V gene: TRBV7-9
J gene: TRBJ2-7
clone size: many
CDR3 length: 15
D gene: NA
CDR3 DNA: TGTGCCAGCAGCCCGCACGCTACTAGGCCCTACGAGCAGTACTTC
CDR3 protein: CASSPHATRPYEQYF

V gene: TRBV2
J gene: TRBJ2-5
clone size: NA
CDR3 length: 13
D gene: NA
CDR3 DNA: TGTGCCAGCAGCTGGGGGGGGGGCGAGACCCAGTACTTC
CDR3 protein: CASSWGGGETQYF

V gene: TRBV10-1
J gene: TRBJ1-6
clone size: NA
CDR3 length: 12
D gene: NA
CDR3 DNA: TGCGCCAGCAGTGAGGGGACTTCACCCCTCCACTTT
CDR3 protein: CASSEGTSPLHF

V gene: TRBV30
J gene: TRBJ1-2
clone size: few
CDR3 length: 15
D gene: TRBD1
CDR3 DNA: TGTGCCTGGAGTTTCGGGACAGCCTCTAACTATGGCTACACCTTC
CDR3 protein: CAWSFGTASNYGYTF